Below, one T cell receptor (beta chain) is given with its context. The data are from a study of cytomegalovirus exposure and HLA in healthy donors. CDR3 length equals 15 residues. Trimming stripped 8 bases from V and 7 bases from J, with 23 bases between. Germline V CDR1 and CDR2: WSHSY, SAAADI. The PCR used 60 Vbeta and 13 Jbeta primers. Only in-frame clones appear in the TCRdb table, and some are missing; sequencing was by immunoSEQ multiplex PCR. Altogether some 120,000 clones are present, over 60% being singletons, with the ten largest covering over 5%. Sequences were obtained from PBMCs. This chain joins TRBV10-2 and TRBJ1-1; tentative D call: TRBD1 (5 bases). This receptor was identified in a middle-aged woman in good health and CMV-seronegative. Here the CDR3 DNA reads TGCGCCAGCTCTTCCGAAACCCAGGGAACGGATGAAGCTTTCTTT. This codes for CASSSETQGTDEAFF.